The 7 T cell receptor beta chains below all came from one sample that was sequenced in a study of T cell responses to AZD1222 COVID-19 vaccine. Repertoires were generated with immunoSEQ multiplex PCR, while TCRdb's copy carries only in-frame clones and drops some. The data show about 110,000 clones, around 94% seen once. The input for sequencing was peripheral blood, taken on day 0 of AZD1222 vaccination. These receptors all stem from an adult in good health.

The chain recombines TRBV6-2 or TRBV6-3 with TRBJ1-1, with D possibly being TRBD1 (5 bases). The CDR3 has 13 residues. The V end lost 2 bases, the J end lost 4 bases, and 8 bases lay between the germline ends. CDR1 and CDR2 (germline): MNHEY, SVGEGT. DNA of the CDR3: TGTGCCAGCAGTTACAAGGACATCACTGAAGCTTTCTTT. It yields the protein CASSYKDITEAFF.

V and J are TRBV9 and TRBJ2-6, with D uncertain. Germline values: CDR1 SGDLS, CDR2 YYNGEE. The CDR3 runs 16 residues. The V end lost 0 bases, the J end lost 4 bases, and 11 bases lay between the germline ends. CDR3 loop: CASSVVLGRGANVLTF. The CDR3 DNA reads as TGTGCCAGCAGCGTAGTATTAGGTCGGGGGGCCAACGTCCTGACTTTC.

Points on this clone: At one end the junction does not follow the germline gene, possibly because of a read error. The chain carries TRBV7-7 and TRBJ2-2; tentatively, D is TRBD2 (6 bases). CDR3 length: 15 residues. The germline CDR1 and CDR2 sequences are SSHAT and FNYEAQ (reference sequence). The CDR3 reads CASSLDSGLTGELFF. The CDR3 region has the DNA TGTGCTAGCAGCTTAGATTCGGGACTCACCGGGGAGCTGTTTTTT.

This chain connects TRBV12-5 to TRBJ2-1, with no clear D. The CDR3 has 12 residues. Looked up from germline, CDR1 is LGHNT and CDR2 is FRNRAP. Deletions cut 7 bases from V and 8 bases from J, with 12 bases between. CDR3 region: CASASLGHEQFF. The DNA of the CDR3 is TGTGCTAGTGCCTCCTTAGGACATGAGCAGTTCTTC. The full variable domain, in which reference TRBV12-5 and TRBJ2-1 provide the parts outside the CDR3, is DARVTQTPRHKVTEMGQEVTMRCQPILGHNTVFWYRQTMMQGLELLAYFRNRAPLDDSGMPKDRFSAEMPDATLATLKIQPSEPRDSAVYFCASASLGHEQFFGPGTRLTVL.

This clone was seen a single time. The chain uses TRBV5-6 and TRBJ2-7, with D perhaps being TRBD1 or TRBD2 (6 bases each). Germline values: CDR1 SGHDT, CDR2 YYEEEE. There are 14 residues in the CDR3. The V and J ends lost 1 base and 6 bases respectively, with 14 bases between them. CDR3: CASSLRGPTGEQYF. The CDR3 DNA reads TGTGCCAGCAGCTTGCGGGGGCCGACTGGCGAGCAGTACTTC.

Here the CDR3 DNA reads TGTGCTAGTGGTTTGAAAGTGTCTGACACAGATACGCAGTATTTT. It yields the protein CASGLKVSDTDTQYF. The genes are TRBV12-5 and TRBJ2-3; D is unclear. CDR3 size: 15 residues. Germline assignment: CDR1 LGHNT and CDR2 FRNRAP. The V and J ends lost 2 bases and 2 bases respectively, with 11 bases between them.

This clone has a single count. This chain links TRBV6-5 with TRBJ1-6; 8 bases are a match to TRBD1. V dropped 2 bases and J dropped 13; count of bases not matched to a gene: 7. CDR3 size: 14 residues. In germline, CDR1 is MNHEY, CDR2 SVGAGI. This CDR3 reads CASSYAAGGGPLHF. CDR3 sequence (DNA): TGTGCCAGCAGTTACGCGGCAGGGGGCGGGCCCCTCCACTTT.